What follows are 32 T cell receptor beta chains derived from one specimen sequenced in a study of blood T cell repertoires in COVID-19 (dated by TCRdb to 2020 to 2022). The library was prepared using the immunoSEQ multiplex PCR assay. The table was pulled from immuneACCESS by TCRdb, which kept in-frame rearrangements only. Such tables lose some clones; where checked, under half of the loss comes from unresolved V genes, and the rest has no known cause. Recorded for this sample are 30,000 to 40,000 clones; roughly 82% of them occurred a single time. The ten largest make up about 42% of the sample. The sequencing input was peripheral blood. The receptors originated from a man older than 75 with active or convalescent COVID-19.

The chain has TRBV18 and TRBJ1-4, with a tentative D call TRBD1 (5 bases). The CDR3 is 14 residues long. Trimming shortened V by 4 bases and J by 4 bases, and 10 bases separated the two germline ends. CDR1 and CDR2 (germline): KGHSH, LQKENI. CDR3 sequence reads: CASSLTVGNEKLFF. The CDR3 nucleotides are TGTGCCAGCTCACTGACAGTGGGTAATGAAAAACTGTTTTTT.

This clone has only one observation. V is TRBV30 and J is TRBJ1-1; tentatively, D is TRBD1 (6 bases). CDR3 size: 13 residues. From germline, CDR1 is GTSNPN and CDR2 SVGIG (reference sequence). V shed 4 bases and J shed 4 bases, with 13 bases lying between them. The CDR3 DNA follows: TGTGCCTGGACTAAGGGGGGGAGCACTGAAGCTTTCTTT. The encoded protein is CAWTKGGSTEAFF.

The V call is TRBV28, the J call TRBJ2-7, with a weak D call TRBD1 (6 bases). With 6 bases removed from V and 4 bases from J, the gap between germline ends came to 10 bases. The germline gives CDR1 MDHEN, CDR2 SYDVKM. The CDR3 totals 12 residues. The chain's CDR3 is CASSQTGYEQYF. CDR3 DNA sequence: TGTGCCAGCAGCCAGACAGGATACGAGCAGTACTTC.

The chain recombines TRBV7-9 with TRBJ2-7, with TRBD2 as a possible D gene (6 bases). The V end lost 7 bases, the J end lost 0 bases, and 16 bases lay between the germline ends. Germline CDR1 is SEHNR and CDR2 is FQNEAQ (reference sequence). The CDR3 spans 15 residues. CDR3 protein: CASTPPGLYSYEQYF. CDR3 nucleotides: TGTGCCAGCACCCCCCCGGGACTCTACTCCTACGAGCAGTACTTC.

CDR3 in DNA: TGTGCCAGCACCGAGCCCATCTCGGGCACTGAAGCTTTCTTT. Its protein is CASTEPISGTEAFF. The chain recombines TRBV2 with TRBJ1-1; D call uncertain. This CDR3 is built from 14 residues. V was pared by 7 bases and J by 4 bases, with 16 bases between. CDR1 and CDR2 from the germline V gene are SNHLY and FYNNEI. Full variable domain (missing parts from reference TRBV2 and TRBJ1-1): EPEVTQTPSHQVTQMGQEVILRCVPISNHLYFYWYRQILGQKVEFLVSFYNNEISEKSEIFDDQFSVERPDGSNFTLKIRSTKLEDSAMYFCASTEPISGTEAFFGQGTRLTVV.

The V call is TRBV18, the J call TRBJ1-2; 7 bases are a match to TRBD1. V lost 0 bases to trimming and J lost 9 bases; unmatched junction nucleotides: 10. The CDR3 consists of 15 residues. Germline values: CDR1 KGHSH, CDR2 LQKENI. The CDR3 sequence: CASSPPTGVGARYTF. As DNA, the CDR3 is TGTGCCAGCTCACCACCAACAGGGGTGGGAGCGCGCTACACCTTC.

The chain combines TRBV6-2 or TRBV6-3 with TRBJ2-1; the D is unclear. Per the germline V gene, CDR1 is MNHEY and CDR2 is SVGEGT. The germline V and J ends were trimmed by 4 bases and 0 bases, with 4 bases remaining between them. The CDR3 is 13 amino acids. CDR3 protein: CASSWSSYNEQFF. Written as DNA, the CDR3 is TGTGCCAGCAGTTGGAGCTCCTACAATGAGCAGTTCTTC.

J is TRBJ1-5 and V is TRBV27; a possible D gene is TRBD1 (5 bases). The germline gives CDR1 MNHEY, CDR2 SMNVEV (reference sequence). This CDR3 comprises 14 residues. V was clipped by 3 bases and J by 7 bases, with 13 bases between them. The DNA of the CDR3 is TGTGCCAGCAGTTTCTCCTGGGCAGGGCAGCCCCAGCATTTT. Translated: CASSFSWAGQPQHF.

A word on this clone: The junction departs from the called germline gene at one end, perhaps through a read error. The chain joins TRBV7-7 to TRBJ2-3, with 8 bases aligning to TRBD2. The CDR3 loop spans 14 amino acids. Germline CDR1 is SSHAT and CDR2 is FNYEAQ (reference sequence). CDR3 in amino acids: CASSRGLDTDTQYF. CDR3 sequence (DNA): TGTGCTAGCAGCAGGGGACTAGACACAGATACGCAGTATTTT.

V is TRBV9 and J is TRBJ1-1; D unclear. Trimming took off 1 base at V and 1 base at J, with 5 bases between the two ends. CDR1 is SGDLS and CDR2 is YYNGEE in the germline V gene. The CDR3 is made up of 13 amino acids. The DNA for the CDR3 is TGTGCCAGCAGCGTAACAACGAACACTGAAGCTTTCTTT. This codes for CASSVTTNTEAFF. Using reference TRBV9 and TRBJ1-1 for the parts outside the CDR3, the full variable domain is DSGVTQTPKHLITATGQRVTLRCSPRSGDLSVYWYQQSLDQGLQFLIQYYNGEERAKGNILERFSAQQFPDLHSELNLSSLELGDSALYFCASSVTTNTEAFFGQGTRLTVV.

The chain couples TRBV6-1 to TRBJ1-2; D gene unclear. V gave up 1 base and J gave up 2 bases, with 5 bases separating them. The CDR3 is made up of 13 amino acids. In germline, CDR1 is MNHNS, CDR2 SASEGT. The CDR3 here is CASSEDRNYGYTF. CDR3 DNA sequence: TGTGCCAGCAGTGAAGATCGGAACTATGGCTACACCTTC.

The chain has TRBV28 and TRBJ1-1; TRBD1 matches 8 bases. CDR1 and CDR2 from the germline V gene are MDHEN and SYDVKM. The CDR3 contains 12 residues. Trimming at V came to 8 bases and at J to 4 bases, leaving 3 bases not matched to a gene. CDR3 in amino acids: CASLTGGTEAFF. The DNA for the CDR3 is TGTGCCAGCCTCACAGGGGGCACTGAAGCTTTCTTT.

This clone came up a few times. The V gene is TRBV15, the J gene TRBJ2-1; D remains ambiguous. The CDR3 consists of 14 residues. Looked up from germline, CDR1 is LNHNV and CDR2 is YYDKDF (reference sequence). V dropped 0 bases and J dropped 9 bases, with 12 bases sitting between them. CDR3 in DNA: TGTGCCACCAGCAGAGAGCATTATTTCGGTGAGCAGTTCTTC. Protein sequence: CATSREHYFGEQFF.

The gene calls are TRBV3-1 (or the pseudogene TRBV3-2) and TRBJ1-2, with TRBD1 identical over 7 bases. Germline V CDR1 and CDR2: LGHDT, YNNKEL (reference sequence). The CDR3 length is 14 residues. V trimming: 1 base; J trimming: 7 bases; junction bases outside the gene matches: 6. CDR3 protein: CASSQGQGRIGYTF. The CDR3 DNA is TGTGCCAGCAGCCAAGGACAGGGTCGGATTGGCTACACCTTC.

As DNA, the CDR3 is TGTGCCAGCAGCTTGGGACTAGCGGGACTTATGAGCGGGCAGTTCTTC. Translated, it gives CASSLGLAGLMSGQFF. The rearrangement uses TRBV7-8 and TRBJ2-1; TRBD2 agrees at 13 bases. V lost 3 bases and J lost 12; bases outside the gene matches: 11. CDR1 and CDR2 (germline): SGHVS, FQNEAQ. The CDR3 sequence is 16 residues long.

V usage is TRBV24-1 and J usage is TRBJ2-1; 7 bases fit TRBD1. The V segment lost 8 bases and the J segment 6 bases; nucleotides outside the gene matches: 9. Per germline, CDR1 KGHDR and CDR2 SFDVKD. There are 14 residues in the CDR3. This CDR3 is CATTSGQAGNEQFF. CDR3 DNA: TGTGCCACCACCTCAGGACAGGCAGGCAATGAGCAGTTCTTC.

This chain connects TRBV19 to TRBJ1-1; 9 nucleotides agree with TRBD1. Germline V lookup: CDR1 LNHDA, CDR2 SQIVND (reference sequence). CDR3 length: 14 residues. V was clipped by 4 bases and J by 7 bases; unmatched bases: 7. The CDR3 protein is CASSRAQGAGEAFF. As DNA, the CDR3 is TGTGCCAGTAGTAGAGCACAGGGGGCTGGTGAAGCTTTCTTT.

This chain connects TRBV5-1 to TRBJ2-5, with 7 positions matching TRBD2. The junction had 8 bases not matched to a gene; V was cut back by 4 bases and J by 2 bases. The CDR3 contains 15 residues. Germline V gives CDR1 SGHRS, CDR2 YFSETQ. The CDR3 DNA is TGCGCCAGCAGCGGGGGGGTAGCGGTTCAAGAGACCCAGTACTTC. Translation gives CASSGGVAVQETQYF.

V usage is TRBV11-3 and J usage is TRBJ2-5; 7 nucleotides match TRBD1. This CDR3 spans 14 amino acids. Germline trimming cut 5 bases from V and 2 bases from J; bases unmatched to any gene: 5. CDR1 is SGHNT and CDR2 is YENEEA in the germline V gene. The CDR3 coding sequence is TGTGCCAGCAGCACTCGACAGGGACAAGAGACCCAGTACTTC. Translating it yields CASSTRQGQETQYF.

The table lists this clone with a few counts. V is TRBV5-4 and J is TRBJ2-3; TRBD1 might be the D (6 bases). V lost 0 bases and J lost 8, with 13 bases in between. CDR1 is SGHNT, CDR2 YYREEE, per germline (reference sequence). The length of the CDR3 is 14 residues. The CDR3 nucleotides read TGTGCCAGCAGCTTGGGAGGGGGAGTCGGTACGCAGTATTTT. This codes for CASSLGGGVGTQYF.

The chain carries TRBV10-2 and TRBJ1-3, with TRBD1 matching over 7 bases. Losses at the gene ends were 6 bases for V and 6 bases for J; bases not matched to a gene: 5. CDR3 size: 13 residues. Germline CDR1 is WSHSY and CDR2 is SAAADI. CDR3 loop: CASSPTGLNTIYF. CDR3 bases: TGCGCCAGCAGCCCGACAGGGTTAAACACCATATATTTT.

The CDR3 sequence is CATSTGPGAEAFF. DNA for the CDR3: TGTGCCACCAGCACCGGGCCCGGGGCTGAAGCTTTCTTT. The V call is TRBV15, the J call TRBJ1-1, with D uncertain. Germline CDR1 and CDR2: LNHNV and YYDKDF (reference sequence). There are 13 residues in the CDR3. The V gene lost 4 bases and the J gene lost 6 bases, with 12 bases spanning the gap.

CDR3 residues: CASSSTGGHYEQYF. CDR3 nucleotide sequence: TGTGCCAGCAGTTCCACAGGGGGCCATTACGAGCAGTACTTC. The chain is built from TRBV28 and TRBJ2-7, with 9 bases aligning to TRBD1. This CDR3 is built from 14 residues. With V trimmed by 4 bases and J by 4 bases, 5 bases remained unmatched. Per germline, CDR1 MDHEN and CDR2 SYDVKM.

V and J are TRBV7-9 and TRBJ1-2; TRBD1 aligns across 7 bases. CDR3 length: 14 residues. J was trimmed by 7 bases and V by 7 bases; bases with no gene match: 12. Looked up from germline, CDR1 is SEHNR and CDR2 is FQNEAQ (reference sequence). DNA for the CDR3: TGTGCCAGCACCCCGCAGGGGGGTTTAGGTGGCTACACCTTC. This translates into CASTPQGGLGGYTF.

The chain uses TRBV5-1 and TRBJ2-1; 8 nucleotides align to TRBD2. Trimming cost V 0 bases and J 2 bases; bases outside gene matches: 4. Per germline, CDR1 SGHRS and CDR2 YFSETQ. The CDR3 sequence is 16 residues long. For the CDR3, the DNA is TGCGCCAGCAGCTTGGGAGCGGGAGCCGCCTACAATGAGCAGTTCTTC. As protein: CASSLGAGAAYNEQFF.

V gene TRBV5-1 combines with J gene TRBJ1-4; 8 bases are shared with TRBD1. CDR1 SGHRS and CDR2 YFSETQ come from the germline V gene. The CDR3 is 15 residues long. With 4 bases clipped from V and 8 bases from J, the junction kept 10 bases outside the gene matches. CDR3 in DNA: TGCGCCAGCAGCCCCGCAGGGGGCTTGGGAGAAAAACTGTTTTTT. Amino acids: CASSPAGGLGEKLFF.

This rearrangement joins TRBV9 to TRBJ2-5, with D tentatively TRBD2 (5 bases). V lost 4 bases and J 2 bases, leaving 15 bases between the germline ends. Germline V CDR1 and CDR2: SGDLS, YYNGEE. There are 15 residues in the CDR3. The CDR3 DNA is TGTGCCAGCAGCTCCGAGGGAGTATTGCAAGAGACCCAGTACTTC. This sequence encodes CASSSEGVLQETQYF.

The chain uses TRBV7-2 and TRBJ1-2; D is possibly TRBD1 (6 bases). This CDR3 is built from 15 residues. Deletions cut 1 base from V and 7 bases from J, with 16 bases between. The germline V gene encodes CDR1 SGHTA and CDR2 FQGNSA. In nucleotides, the CDR3 is TGTGCCAGCAGCTTAGGTTCTACAGGGTATACTGGCTACACCTTC. This sequence encodes CASSLGSTGYTGYTF.

This rearrangement joins TRBV11-2 to TRBJ2-7; 12 bases fit TRBD2. With V trimmed by 5 bases and J by 6 bases, 8 bases remained unmatched. This CDR3 contains 15 residues. Germline V gives CDR1 SGHAT, CDR2 FQNNGV. CDR3 nucleotide sequence: TGTGCCAGCAGCCACACAACTAGCGGGAGGCGCGAGCAGTACTTC. Protein sequence: CASSHTTSGRREQYF.

V usage is TRBV6-6 and J usage is TRBJ2-5; tentatively, D is TRBD2 (5 bases). V dropped 3 bases and J dropped 2 bases, with 10 bases sitting between them. Germline V lookup: CDR1 MNHNY, CDR2 SVGAGI (reference sequence). The CDR3 runs 14 residues. In DNA form, the CDR3 reads TGTGCCAGCAGTTATGGAGGAGATCAAGAGACCCAGTACTTC. This encodes CASSYGGDQETQYF.

This chain uses TRBV4-1 with TRBJ2-3, with 11 bases that match TRBD2. Trimming removed 1 base from V and 2 bases from J; junction bases left unmatched: 11. This CDR3 has 19 residues. Germline CDR1 reads MGHRA; CDR2 reads YSYEKL. The CDR3 region has the DNA TGCGCCAGCAGCCAAGCCCCTATAACTAGCGGGGGTCTCACAGATACGCAGTATTTT. It codes for CASSQAPITSGGLTDTQYF.

The rearrangement uses TRBV6-2 or TRBV6-3 and TRBJ2-2, with 8 bases identical to TRBD1. The ends lost 5 bases at V and 6 bases at J; junction bases unmatched: 8. Germline lookup yields CDR1 MNHEY and CDR2 SVGEGT. This CDR3 has 15 amino acids. Here the CDR3 reads CASSPRGQVPGELFF. The CDR3, as DNA: TGTGCCAGCAGTCCCAGGGGGCAGGTGCCCGGGGAGCTGTTTTTT.